This T cell receptor (beta chain) appears in the sequencing data of a study of neoadjuvant anti-PD-1 for oral cavity cancer. Study at large: Patients without progression received a fourth nivolumab dose around day 43, then surgical resection on days 50-56. Whole-study results and caveats: Only a few patients per response group were TCR-analyzed; validation needed.

Germline CDR1 reads MNHNS; CDR2 reads SASEGT. Trimming cost V 8 bases and J 0 bases; bases outside gene matches: 7. The CDR3 totals 14 residues. As regards this clone: Its target is not known.

TCRdb's table, derived via immunoSEQ multiplex PCR, lists solely in-frame clones and lacks some. Of 14,000 or so clones in the sample, 71% are singletons; the top ten hold 2.5% to 3%. Indicated time point: after neoadjuvant nivolumab, at surgical resection. Sequencing used PBMCs, obtained after nivolumab (anti-PD-1) treatment. This chain uses TRBV6-1 with TRBJ2-7; TRBD2 matches 7 bases. This receptor was obtained from a person between 35 and 79 years old with oral cavity squamous cell carcinoma. The DNA for the CDR3 is TGTGCCAGCGTCATTTCGGGAGGCTCCTACGAGCAGTACTTC. Translation gives CASVISGGSYEQYF.